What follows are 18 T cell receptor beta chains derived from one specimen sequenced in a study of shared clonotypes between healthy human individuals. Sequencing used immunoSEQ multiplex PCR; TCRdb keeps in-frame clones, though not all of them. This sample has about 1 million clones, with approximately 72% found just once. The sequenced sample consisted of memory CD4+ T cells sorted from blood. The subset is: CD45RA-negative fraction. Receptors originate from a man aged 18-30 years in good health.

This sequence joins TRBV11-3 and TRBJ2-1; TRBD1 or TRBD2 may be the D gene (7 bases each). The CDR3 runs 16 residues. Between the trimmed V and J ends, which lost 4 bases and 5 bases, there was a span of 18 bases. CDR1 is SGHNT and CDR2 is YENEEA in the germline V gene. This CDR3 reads CASSSRGGGGNNEQFF. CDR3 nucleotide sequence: TGTGCCAGCAGCTCCAGGGGGGGTGGAGGAAACAATGAGCAGTTCTTC.

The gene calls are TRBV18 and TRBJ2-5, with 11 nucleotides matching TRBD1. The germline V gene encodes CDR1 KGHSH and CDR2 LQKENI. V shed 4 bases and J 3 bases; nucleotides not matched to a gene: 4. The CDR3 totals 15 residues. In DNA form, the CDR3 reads TGTGCCAGCTCACTGGACAGGGGGCTAAAAGAGACCCAGTACTTC. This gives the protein CASSLDRGLKETQYF.

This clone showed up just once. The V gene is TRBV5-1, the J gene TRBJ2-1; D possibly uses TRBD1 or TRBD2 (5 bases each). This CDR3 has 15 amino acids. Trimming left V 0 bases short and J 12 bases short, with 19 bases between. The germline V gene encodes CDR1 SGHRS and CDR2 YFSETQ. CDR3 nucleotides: TGCGCCAGCAGCTTGGCCGGGGCGGCCGCTCAATGGCAGTTCTTC. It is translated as CASSLAGAAAQWQFF.

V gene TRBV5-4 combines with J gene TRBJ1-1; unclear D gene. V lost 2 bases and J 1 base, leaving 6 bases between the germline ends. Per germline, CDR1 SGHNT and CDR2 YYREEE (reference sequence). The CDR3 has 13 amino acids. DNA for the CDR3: TGTGCCAGCAGCTTCGGACCGAACACTGAAGCTTTCTTT. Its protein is CASSFGPNTEAFF.

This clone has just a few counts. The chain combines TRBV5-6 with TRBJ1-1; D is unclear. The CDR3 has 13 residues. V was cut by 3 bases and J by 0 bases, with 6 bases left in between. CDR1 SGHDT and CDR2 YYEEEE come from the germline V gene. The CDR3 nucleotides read TGTGCCAGCAGCTCGGACGTGAACACTGAAGCTTTCTTT. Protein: CASSSDVNTEAFF. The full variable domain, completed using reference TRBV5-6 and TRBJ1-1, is DAGVTQSPTHLIKTRGQQVTLRCSPKSGHDTVSWYQQALGQGPQFIFQYYEEEERQRGNFPDRFSGHQFPNYSSELNVNALLLGDSALYLCASSSDVNTEAFFGQGTRLTVV.

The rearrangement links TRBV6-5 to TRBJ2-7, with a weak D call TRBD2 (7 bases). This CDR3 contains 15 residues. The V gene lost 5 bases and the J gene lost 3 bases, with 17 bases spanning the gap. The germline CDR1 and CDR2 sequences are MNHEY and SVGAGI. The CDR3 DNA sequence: TGTGCCAGCAGTCACCCGTCGGGGGGCTTCTACGAGCAGTACTTC. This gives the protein CASSHPSGGFYEQYF.

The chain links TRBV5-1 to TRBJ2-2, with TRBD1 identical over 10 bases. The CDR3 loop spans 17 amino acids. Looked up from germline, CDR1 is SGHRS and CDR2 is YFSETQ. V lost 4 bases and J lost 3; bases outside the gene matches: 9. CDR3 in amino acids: CASSKQPGQGYTGELFF. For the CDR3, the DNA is TGCGCCAGCAGCAAACAACCGGGACAGGGGTACACCGGGGAGCTGTTTTTT.

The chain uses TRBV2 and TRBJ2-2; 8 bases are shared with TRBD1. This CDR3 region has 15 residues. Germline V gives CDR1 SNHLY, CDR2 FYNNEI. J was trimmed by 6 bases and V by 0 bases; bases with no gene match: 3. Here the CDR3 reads CASSEATGVAGELFF. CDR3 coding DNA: TGTGCCAGCAGTGAAGCGACAGGGGTTGCCGGGGAGCTGTTTTTT.

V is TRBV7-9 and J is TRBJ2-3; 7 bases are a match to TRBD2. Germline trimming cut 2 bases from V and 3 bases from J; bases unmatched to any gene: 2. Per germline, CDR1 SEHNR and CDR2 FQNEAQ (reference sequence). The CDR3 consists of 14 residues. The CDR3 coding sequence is TGTGCCAGCAGCTTACGGGGGGTGACAGATACGCAGTATTTT. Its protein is CASSLRGVTDTQYF. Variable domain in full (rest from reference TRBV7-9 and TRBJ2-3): DTGVSQNPRHKITKRGQNVTFRCDPISEHNRLYWYRQTLGQGPEFLTYFQNEAQLEKSRLLSDRFSAERPKGSFSTLEIQRTEQGDSAMYLCASSLRGVTDTQYFGPGTRLTVL.

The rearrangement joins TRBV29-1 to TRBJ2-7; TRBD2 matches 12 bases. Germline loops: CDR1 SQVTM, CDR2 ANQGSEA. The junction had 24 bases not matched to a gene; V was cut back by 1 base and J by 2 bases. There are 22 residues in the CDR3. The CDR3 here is CSVEGVGKSSGTSGSHPYEQYF. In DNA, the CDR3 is TGCAGCGTTGAAGGGGTCGGTAAAAGTTCCGGGACTAGCGGGTCCCATCCCTACGAGCAGTACTTC.

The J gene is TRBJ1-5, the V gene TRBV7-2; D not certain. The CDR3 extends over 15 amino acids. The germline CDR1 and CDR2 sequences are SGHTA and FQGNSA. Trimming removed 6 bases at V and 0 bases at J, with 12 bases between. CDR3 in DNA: TGTGCCAGCAGTCGCGACTGGAATAGCAATCAGCCCCAGCATTTT. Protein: CASSRDWNSNQPQHF.

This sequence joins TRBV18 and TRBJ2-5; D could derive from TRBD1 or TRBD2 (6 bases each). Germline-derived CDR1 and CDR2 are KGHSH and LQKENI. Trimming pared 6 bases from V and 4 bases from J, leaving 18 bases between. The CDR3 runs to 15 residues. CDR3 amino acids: CASSQGTAGGETQYF. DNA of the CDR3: TGTGCCAGCTCGCAGGGGACGGCCGGGGGAGAGACCCAGTACTTC.

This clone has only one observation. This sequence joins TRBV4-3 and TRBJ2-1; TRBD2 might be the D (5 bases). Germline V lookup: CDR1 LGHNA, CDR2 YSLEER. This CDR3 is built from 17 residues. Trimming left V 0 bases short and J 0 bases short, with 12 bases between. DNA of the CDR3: TGCGCCAGCAGCCAAGATGGCGAGGGTAGCTCCTACAATGAGCAGTTCTTC. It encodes CASSQDGEGSSYNEQFF.

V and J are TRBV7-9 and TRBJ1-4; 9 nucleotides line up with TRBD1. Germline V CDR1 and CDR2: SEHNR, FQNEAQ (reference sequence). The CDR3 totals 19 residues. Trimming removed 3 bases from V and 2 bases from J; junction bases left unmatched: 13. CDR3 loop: CASSLVPGTGTSTNEKLFF. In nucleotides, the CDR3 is TGTGCCAGCAGCTTGGTACCCGGGACAGGGACGTCGACTAATGAAAAACTGTTTTTT.

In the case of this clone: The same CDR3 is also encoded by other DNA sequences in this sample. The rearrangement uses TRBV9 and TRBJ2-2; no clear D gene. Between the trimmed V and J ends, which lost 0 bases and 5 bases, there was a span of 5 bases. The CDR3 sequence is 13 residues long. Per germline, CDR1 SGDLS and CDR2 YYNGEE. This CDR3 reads CASSVGGTGELFF. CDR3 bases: TGTGCCAGCAGCGTAGGGGGAACCGGGGAGCTGTTTTTT.

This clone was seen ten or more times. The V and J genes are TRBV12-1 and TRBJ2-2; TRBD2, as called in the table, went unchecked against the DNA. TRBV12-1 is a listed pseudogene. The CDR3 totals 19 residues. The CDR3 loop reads CASSFTPHGSRANTGELFF. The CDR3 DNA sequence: TGTGCCAGCAGCTTCACACCGCACGGTAGCCGCGCGAACACCGGGGAGCTGTTTTTT.

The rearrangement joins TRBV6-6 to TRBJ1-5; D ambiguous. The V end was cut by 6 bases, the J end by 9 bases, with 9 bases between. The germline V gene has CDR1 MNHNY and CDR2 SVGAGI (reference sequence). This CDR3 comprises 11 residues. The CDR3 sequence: CASRQIGPQHF. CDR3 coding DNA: TGTGCCAGCAGACAAATCGGGCCCCAGCATTTT.

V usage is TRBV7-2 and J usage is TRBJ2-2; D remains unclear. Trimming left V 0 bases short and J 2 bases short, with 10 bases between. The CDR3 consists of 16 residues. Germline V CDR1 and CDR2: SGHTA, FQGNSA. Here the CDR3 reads CASSLATGANTGELFF. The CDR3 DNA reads TGTGCCAGCAGCTTAGCTACCGGCGCTAACACCGGGGAGCTGTTTTTT.